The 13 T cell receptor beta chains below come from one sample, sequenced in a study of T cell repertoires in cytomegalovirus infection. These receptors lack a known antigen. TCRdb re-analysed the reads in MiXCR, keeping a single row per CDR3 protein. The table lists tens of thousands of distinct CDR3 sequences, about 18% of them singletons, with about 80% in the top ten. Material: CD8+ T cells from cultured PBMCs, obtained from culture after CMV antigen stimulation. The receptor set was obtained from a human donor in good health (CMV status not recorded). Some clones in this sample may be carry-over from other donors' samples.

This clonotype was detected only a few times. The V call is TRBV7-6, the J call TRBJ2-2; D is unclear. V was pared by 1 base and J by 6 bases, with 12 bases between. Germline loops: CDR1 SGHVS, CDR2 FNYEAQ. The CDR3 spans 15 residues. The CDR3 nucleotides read TGTGCCAGCAGCTTAGGGGCCGCCCGCTCCGGGGAGCTGTTTTTT. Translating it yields CASSLGAARSGELFF.

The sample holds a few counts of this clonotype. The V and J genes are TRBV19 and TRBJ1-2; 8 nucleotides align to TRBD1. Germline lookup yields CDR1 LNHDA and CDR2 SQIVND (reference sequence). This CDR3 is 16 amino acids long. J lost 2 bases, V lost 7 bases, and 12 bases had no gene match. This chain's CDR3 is CASTSTRDRTNYGYTF. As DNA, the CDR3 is TGTGCCAGTACCTCGACTCGGGACAGGACAAACTATGGCTACACCTTC. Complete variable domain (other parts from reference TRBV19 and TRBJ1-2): DGGITQSPKYLFRKEGQNVTLSCEQNLNHDAMYWYRQDPGQGLRLIYYSQIVNDFQKGDIAEGYSVSREKKESFPLTVTSAQKNPTAFYLCASTSTRDRTNYGYTFGSGTRLTVV.

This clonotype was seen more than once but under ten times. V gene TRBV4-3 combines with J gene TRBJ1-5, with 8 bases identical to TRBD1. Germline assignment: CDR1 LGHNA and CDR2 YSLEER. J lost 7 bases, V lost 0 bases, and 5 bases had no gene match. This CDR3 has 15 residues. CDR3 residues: CASSQDSGGGQPQHF. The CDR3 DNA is TGCGCCAGCAGCCAAGATTCAGGGGGCGGCCAGCCCCAGCATTTT.

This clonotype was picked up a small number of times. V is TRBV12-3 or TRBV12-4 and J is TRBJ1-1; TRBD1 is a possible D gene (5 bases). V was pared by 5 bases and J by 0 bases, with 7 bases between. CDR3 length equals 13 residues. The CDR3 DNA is TGTGCCAGCAGTCCGGGGGTGAACACTGAAGCTTTCTTT. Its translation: CASSPGVNTEAFF.

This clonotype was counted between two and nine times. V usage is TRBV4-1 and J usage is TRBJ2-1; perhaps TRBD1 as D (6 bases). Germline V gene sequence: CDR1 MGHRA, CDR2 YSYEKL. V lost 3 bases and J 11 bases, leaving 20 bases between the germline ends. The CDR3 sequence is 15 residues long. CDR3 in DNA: TGCGCCAGCAGCCAGGAACAGGGTTTGGGTACTCAGCAGTTCTTC. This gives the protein CASSQEQGLGTQQFF.

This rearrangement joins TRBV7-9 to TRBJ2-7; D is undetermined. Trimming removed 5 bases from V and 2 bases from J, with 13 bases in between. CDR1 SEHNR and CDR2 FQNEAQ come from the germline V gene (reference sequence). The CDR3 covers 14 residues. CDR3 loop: CASSPGLGTYEQYF. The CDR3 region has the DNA TGTGCCAGCAGCCCCGGGCTAGGTACCTACGAGCAGTACTTC.

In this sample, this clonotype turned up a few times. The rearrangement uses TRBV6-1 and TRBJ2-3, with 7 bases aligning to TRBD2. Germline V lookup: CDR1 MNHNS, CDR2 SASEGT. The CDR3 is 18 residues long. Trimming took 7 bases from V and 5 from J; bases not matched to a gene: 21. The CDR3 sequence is CASTPLGGVPGVIDTQYF. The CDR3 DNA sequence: TGTGCCAGCACTCCTCTGGGGGGGGTCCCCGGCGTCATAGATACGCAGTATTTT.

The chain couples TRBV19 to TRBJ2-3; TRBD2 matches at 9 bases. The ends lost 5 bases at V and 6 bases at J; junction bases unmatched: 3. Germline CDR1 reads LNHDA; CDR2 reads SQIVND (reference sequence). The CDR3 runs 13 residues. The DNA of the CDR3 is TGTGCCAGTAGTCCAGGACTAGCGGATACGCAGTATTTT. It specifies CASSPGLADTQYF. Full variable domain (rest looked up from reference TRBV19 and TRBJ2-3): DGGITQSPKYLFRKEGQNVTLSCEQNLNHDAMYWYRQDPGQGLRLIYYSQIVNDFQKGDIAEGYSVSREKKESFPLTVTSAQKNPTAFYLCASSPGLADTQYFGPGTRLTVL.

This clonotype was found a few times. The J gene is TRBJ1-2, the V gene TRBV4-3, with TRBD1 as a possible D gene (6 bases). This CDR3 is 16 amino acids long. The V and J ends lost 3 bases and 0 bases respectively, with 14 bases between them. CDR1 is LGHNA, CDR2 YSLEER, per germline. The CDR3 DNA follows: TGCGCCAGCAGCCAGTCCCGGGACATAGCTAACTATGGCTACACCTTC. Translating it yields CASSQSRDIANYGYTF.

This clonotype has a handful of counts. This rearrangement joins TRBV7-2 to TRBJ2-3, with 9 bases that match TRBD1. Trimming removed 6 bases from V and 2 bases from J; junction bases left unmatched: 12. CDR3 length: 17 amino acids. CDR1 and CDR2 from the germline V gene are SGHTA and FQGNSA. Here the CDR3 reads CASSRSLRDRATDTQYF. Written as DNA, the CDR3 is TGTGCCAGCAGTCGTTCCCTCCGGGACAGGGCCACAGATACGCAGTATTTT.

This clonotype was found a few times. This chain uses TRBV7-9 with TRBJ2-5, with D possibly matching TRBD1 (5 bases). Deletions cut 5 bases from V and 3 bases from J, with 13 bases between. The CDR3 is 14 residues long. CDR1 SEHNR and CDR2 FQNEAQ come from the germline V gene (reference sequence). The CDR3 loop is CASSVAAREETQYF. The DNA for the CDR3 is TGTGCCAGCAGCGTCGCGGCCAGGGAAGAGACCCAGTACTTC.

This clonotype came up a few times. The CDR3 DNA is TGTGCCAGCAGCTTAGTCGCAAAGAACACTGAAGCTTTCTTT. Translated: CASSLVAKNTEAFF. The V gene is TRBV7-9, the J gene TRBJ1-1, with D hard to call. Trimming pared 1 base from V and 1 base from J, leaving 7 bases between. Germline CDR1 SEHNR, CDR2 FQNEAQ (reference sequence). CDR3 length: 14 residues.

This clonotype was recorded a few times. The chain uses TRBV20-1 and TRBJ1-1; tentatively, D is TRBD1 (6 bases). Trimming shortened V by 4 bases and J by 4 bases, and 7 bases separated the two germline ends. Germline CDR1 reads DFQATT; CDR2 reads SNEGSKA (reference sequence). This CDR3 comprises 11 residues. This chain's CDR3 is CSAIGGTEAFF. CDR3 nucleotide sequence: TGCAGTGCTATAGGGGGCACTGAAGCTTTCTTT.